Below, one T cell receptor beta chain is given with its context. Naive CD8+ T cells showed a CD45RO-CCR7+CD27+CD95- phenotype. The authors made the TRB cDNA libraries by 5' RACE using UMI labels. TCRdb reprocessed the 5' RACE reads and reports one entry per CDR3 protein, with no DNA. The clone table shows over 40,000 distinct CDR3 sequences, with the ten largest holding around 1.9%. CDR3 size: 14 residues. CDR1 is SEHNR, CDR2 FQNEAQ, per germline (reference sequence). These data originate in a study of CXCR3-negative and CXCR3-positive naive CD8 T cells. The sample comprised naive CXCR3- CD8+ T cells from blood. The subset here: CD45RO-CCR7+CD27+CD95- naive CD8+ T cells lacking CXCR3 (TNR3-). The TCR was taken from a human donor in good health. Some clones in this sample may be carry-over from other donors' samples. The V call is TRBV7-9, the J call TRBJ2-7; TCRdb calls TRBD2, which cannot be checked without DNA. CDR3: CASSLPGGPYEQYF.